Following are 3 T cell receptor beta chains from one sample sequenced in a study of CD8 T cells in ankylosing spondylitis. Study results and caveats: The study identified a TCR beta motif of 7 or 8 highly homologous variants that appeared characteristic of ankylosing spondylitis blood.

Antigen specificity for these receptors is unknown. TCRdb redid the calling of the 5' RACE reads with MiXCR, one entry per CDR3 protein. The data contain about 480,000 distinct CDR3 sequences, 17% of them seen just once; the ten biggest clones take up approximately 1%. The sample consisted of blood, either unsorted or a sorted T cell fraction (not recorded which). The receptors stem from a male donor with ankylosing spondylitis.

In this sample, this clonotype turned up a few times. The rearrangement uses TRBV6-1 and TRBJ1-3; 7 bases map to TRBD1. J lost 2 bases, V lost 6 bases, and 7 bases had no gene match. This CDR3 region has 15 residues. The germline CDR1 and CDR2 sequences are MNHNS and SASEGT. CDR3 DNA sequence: TGTGCCAGCAGCCTTGCCGGGACAGCTGGAAACACCATATATTTT. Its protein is CASSLAGTAGNTIYF.

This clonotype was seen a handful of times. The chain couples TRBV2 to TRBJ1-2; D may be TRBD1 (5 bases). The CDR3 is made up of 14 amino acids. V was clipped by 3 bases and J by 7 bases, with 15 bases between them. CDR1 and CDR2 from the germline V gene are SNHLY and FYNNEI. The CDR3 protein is CASSDQGRGAGYTF. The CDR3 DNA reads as TGTGCCAGCAGTGACCAGGGACGAGGGGCTGGCTACACCTTC.

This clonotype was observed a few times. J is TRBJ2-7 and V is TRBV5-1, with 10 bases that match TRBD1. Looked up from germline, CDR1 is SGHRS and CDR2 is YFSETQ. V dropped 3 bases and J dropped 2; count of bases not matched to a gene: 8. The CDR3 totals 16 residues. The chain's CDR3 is CASSSGTGASTYEQYF. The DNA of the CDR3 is TGCGCCAGCAGCTCCGGGACAGGGGCTTCAACCTACGAGCAGTACTTC.